Listed below are T cell receptor beta chains from one sample, sequenced in a study of cytomegalovirus exposure and HLA in healthy donors. The assay was immunoSEQ multiplex PCR, and TCRdb's table has in-frame clones only and misses some. Its table lists fewer than 95,000 clones. The sample comprised PBMCs. Receptors originate from a woman aged 40 to 50 in good health and CMV-seropositive. CDR3s include the opening cysteine and the closing phenylalanine or tryptophan. The D gene is left open where the match is weak.

D gene	V gene	J gene	CDR3 protein	CDR3 DNA
NA	TRBV27	TRBJ2-5	CASRRGRETQYF	TGTGCCAGTCGTCGAGGGAGAGAGACCCAGTACTTC
NA	TRBV5-1	TRBJ1-2	CASSLAGDGYTF	TGCGCCAGCAGCTTGGCAGGGGACGGCTACACCTTC
NA	TRBV19	TRBJ2-3	CASSLGQILALDTQYF	TGTGCCAGTAGTCTCGGACAGATCCTAGCATTGGATACGCAGTATTTT
NA	TRBV27	TRBJ2-7	CASSFPGDEQYF	TGTGCCAGCAGTTTCCCGGGGGACGAGCAGTACTTC
NA	TRBV27	TRBJ1-4	CASSSYSGNNEKLFF	TGTGCCAGCAGTTCCTACTCAGGGAATAATGAAAAACTGTTTTTT
TRBD1	TRBV28	TRBJ1-5	CASSWGTGRPQHF	TGTGCCAGCAGTTGGGGGACAGGGAGACCCCAGCATTTT
NA	TRBV7-9	TRBJ1-5	CASSLGTVNQPQHF	TGTGCCAGCAGCCTGGGGACTGTTAATCAGCCCCAGCATTTT
NA	TRBV28	TRBJ1-5	CASTSGGAGQPQHF	TGTGCCAGCACCTCCGGGGGAGCAGGTCAGCCCCAGCATTTT
NA	TRBV27	TRBJ2-1	CASRTAGEQFF	TGTGCCAGCAGGACGGCGGGGGAGCAGTTCTTC
NA	TRBV30	TRBJ1-6	CAWTRGGVGSPLHF	TGTGCCTGGACTCGTGGGGGCGTTGGGTCACCCCTCCACTTT
TRBD2	TRBV7-2	TRBJ2-3	CASSLGTSGRADTQYF	TGTGCCAGCAGCTTAGGGACTAGCGGGAGGGCAGATACGCAGTATTTT
NA	TRBV7-3	TRBJ2-2	CASSLVSSGELFF	TGTGCCAGCAGCTTAGTTTCGTCCGGGGAGCTGTTTTTT
NA	TRBV6-1	TRBJ1-1	CASRWASAEAFF	TGTGCCAGCAGGTGGGCCTCCGCTGAAGCTTTCTTT
TRBD2	TRBV9	TRBJ2-7	CASSVDPGGYEQYF	TGTGCCAGCAGCGTCGACCCGGGAGGCTACGAGCAGTACTTC
NA	TRBV29-1	TRBJ1-2	CSVGREADRGGYTF	TGCAGCGTTGGAAGAGAGGCGGATAGGGGTGGCTACACCTTC
NA	TRBV7-3	TRBJ1-4	CASSFGTNEKLFF	TGTGCCAGCAGCTTCGGAACTAATGAAAAACTGTTTTTT
TRBD2	TRBV29-1	TRBJ2-3	CSVVTSLSTDTQYF	TGCAGCGTCGTGACTAGCCTAAGCACAGATACGCAGTATTTT
NA	TRBV4-2	TRBJ2-3	CASSQGRATDTQYF	TGTGCCAGCAGCCAAGGGAGGGCCACAGATACGCAGTATTTT
NA	TRBV11-3	TRBJ2-2	CASSFSRGSGELFF	TGTGCCAGCAGCTTTAGCAGGGGCAGCGGGGAGCTGTTTTTT